This TCR beta chain is from a study of spatial heterogeneity in lung cancer. The wider study: The donors comprised about 74 untreated early-stage non-small cell lung cancer patients. A consistent excess of beta-chain over alpha-chain sequences was detected. Whole-study results and caveats: Expanded tumor TCRs that were ubiquitous appeared in blood more at resection than follow-up.

Every individual TCR cDNA molecule carried its own unique molecular identifier, which allowed correction of PCR and sequencing errors. TCRdb itself ran the 5' RACE reads through MiXCR, one entry per CDR3 protein. Among around 110,000 distinct CDR3 sequences listed, 9% to 15% were seen once. This clonotype was seen repeatedly, ten times or more. What it binds is unknown. Time point here: blood at routine non-recurrence follow-up after resection. The study sequenced unsorted whole RNA from tumor, nontumor lung or frozen PBMC. This specimen consisted of PBMCs, obtained at follow-up. This TCR was sampled from a male donor with early-stage non-small cell lung cancer.

The CDR3 region is CASSGGPTGTLGYGYTF. CDR3 nucleotides: TGTGCCAGCAGCGGCGGCCCCACCGGGACACTGGGCTATGGCTACACCTTC. J is TRBJ1-2 and V is TRBV5-5; D is perhaps TRBD1 (6 bases). Germline loops: CDR1 SGHKS, CDR2 YYEKEE (reference sequence). The CDR3 totals 17 residues. V was trimmed by 4 bases and J by 4 bases, leaving 23 bases between them.